This T cell receptor (beta chain) came from a study of shared clonotypes between healthy human individuals. Genomic DNA per cell subset filled all wells of several immunoSEQ plates. Profiled with immunoSEQ multiplex PCR; TCRdb holds only in-frame clones, not every one. The sample has 2 million to 2.5 million clones; around 95% are singletons. The study enrolled healthy HIV-negative adults without recent acute infections or vaccinations as donors. Both subsets, CD45RA+ naive and CD45RA-negative memory, were split from the CD4+ cells. Overall study results and limits: Sharing across four donors was highest in naive CD4 (roughly 5%) and lowest in memory CD8 (0.4%).

Germline CDR1 is SGHDT and CDR2 is YYEEEE. V dropped 4 bases and J dropped 5 bases, with 12 bases sitting between them. CDR3 size: 14 residues. As regards this clone: Its antigen is unknown.

The TCR comes from a man younger than 30 in good health. Sequencing was done on a sample of naive CD4+ T cells sorted from blood. As to subset: CD45RA+ positively selected. The chain carries TRBV5-6 and TRBJ1-4; D might be TRBD1 (5 bases). The CDR3 nucleotides are TGTGCCAGCAGCCAGGGACTTCCGAATGAAAAACTGTTTTTT. It is translated as CASSQGLPNEKLFF. Variable domain in full (rest from reference TRBV5-6 and TRBJ1-4): DAGVTQSPTHLIKTRGQQVTLRCSPKSGHDTVSWYQQALGQGPQFIFQYYEEEERQRGNFPDRFSGHQFPNYSSELNVNALLLGDSALYLCASSQGLPNEKLFFGSGTQLSVL.